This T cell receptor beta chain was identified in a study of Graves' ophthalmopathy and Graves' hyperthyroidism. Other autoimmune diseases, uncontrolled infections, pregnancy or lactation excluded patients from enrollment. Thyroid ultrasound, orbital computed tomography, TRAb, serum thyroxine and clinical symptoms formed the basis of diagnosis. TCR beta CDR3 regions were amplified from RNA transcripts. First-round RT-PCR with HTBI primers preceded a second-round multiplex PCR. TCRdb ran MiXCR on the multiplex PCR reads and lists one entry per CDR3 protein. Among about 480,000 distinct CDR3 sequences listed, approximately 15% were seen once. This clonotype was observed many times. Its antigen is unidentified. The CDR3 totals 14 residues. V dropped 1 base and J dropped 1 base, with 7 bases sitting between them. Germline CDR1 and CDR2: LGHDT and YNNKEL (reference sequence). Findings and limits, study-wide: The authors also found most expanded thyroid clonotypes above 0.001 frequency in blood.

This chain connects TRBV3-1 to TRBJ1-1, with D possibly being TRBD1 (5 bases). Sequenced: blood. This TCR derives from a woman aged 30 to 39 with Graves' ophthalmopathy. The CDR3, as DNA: TGTGCCAGCAGCCAAGGGGACTGGAACACTGAAGCTTTCTTT. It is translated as CASSQGDWNTEAFF.